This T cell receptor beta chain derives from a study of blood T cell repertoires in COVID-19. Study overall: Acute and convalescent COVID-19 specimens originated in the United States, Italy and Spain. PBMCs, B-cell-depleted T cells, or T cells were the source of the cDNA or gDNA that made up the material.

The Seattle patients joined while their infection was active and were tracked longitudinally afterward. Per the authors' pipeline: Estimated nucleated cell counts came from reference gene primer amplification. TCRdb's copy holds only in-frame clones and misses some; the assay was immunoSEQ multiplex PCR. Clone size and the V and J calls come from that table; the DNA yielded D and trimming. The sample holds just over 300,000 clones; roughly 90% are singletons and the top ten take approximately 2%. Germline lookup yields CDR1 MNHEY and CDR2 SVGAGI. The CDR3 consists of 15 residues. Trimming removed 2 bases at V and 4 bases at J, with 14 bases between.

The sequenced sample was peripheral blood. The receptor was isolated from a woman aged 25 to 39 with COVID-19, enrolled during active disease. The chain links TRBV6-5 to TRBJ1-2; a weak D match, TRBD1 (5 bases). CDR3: CASSYGGDDTYGYTF. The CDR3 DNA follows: TGTGCCAGCAGTTACGGGGGGGACGACACCTATGGCTACACCTTC.